This T cell receptor (beta chain) was documented in a study of cytomegalovirus exposure and HLA in healthy donors (dated by TCRdb to about 2017). At the level of the whole study: The roughly 700 repertoires of the first cohort and the 95 to 150 validation repertoires were produced on the same platform, according to a later analysis. Along with the approximately 700-subject first cohort, a separate validation cohort of over a hundred different subjects was used. High-throughput TCR immunosequencing, statistical association of individual TCRs with disease status, and machine learning were combined to predict cytomegalovirus infection status. The study was designed to test whether signatures of past pathogen exposure could be identified by cataloging public T cell receptors.

Beyond this particular receptor, the publication reports: In vitro tests confirmed that a few of the cytomegalovirus-associated TCR beta chains recognize cytomegalovirus antigens. The study gave a list of over 150 TCR beta chains associated with cytomegalovirus. The validation cohort had no HLA typing available for a later analysis, so co-occurrence within that cohort was assessed over all 130 or so repertoires. The classifier was reported to diagnose cytomegalovirus status with high specificity and sensitivity in both the original and validation cohorts. The authors suggested that the approach could potentially be generalized to other disease states and immunological phenotypes. In a later analysis, TCRs clustered in the first cohort were found to also tend to co-occur in the 110 or so validation repertoires, with 94% of cluster scores above 0. Most TCR sequences were seen in very few donors, while some public TCRs were found in many individuals.

In regard to this clone: The specificity of this receptor is unknown. No clone much larger than this one lies a single base away; base qualities are absent.

The library was built by means of the immunoSEQ multiplex PCR assay. The study's processing was this. A statistical classification framework was built for diagnosing cytomegalovirus status from the catalog of TCR beta chain sequences. The clones in this table, taken by TCRdb from immuneACCESS, are in-frame only. Not every clone is retained; where verified, under half of the shortfall comes from an unresolved V gene, and the cause of the rest is unknown. V and J calls plus clone size are reproduced from that table; the DNA served to infer D and trimming. The sample table shows about 130,000 clones, and more than 95% are seen once. The ten largest clones add up to 1.5% to 2% of the sample. The germline V gene (reference sequence) supplies CDR1 SEHNR and CDR2 FQNEAQ. V and J are trimmed by 0 bases and 7 bases, and the gene matches miss 6 bases of the junction. The CDR3 runs 16 amino acids, cysteine and phenylalanine included. Only the CDR3 DNA stays, 48 bases, in frame from base 1.

Donors formed part of the validation cohort, which comprised some 120 subjects and was distinct from the first cohort of 670 or so subjects. The sequenced material came from PBMCs. The chain was built from TRBV7-9 and TRBJ2-1, with TRBD2 identical over 10 junction bases. The source is a young man in good health and CMV-seronegative. DNA sequence: TGTGCCAGCAGCTTAGCTCCCCTAGCGGGAGATAATGAGCAGTTCTTC. Its protein is CASSLAPLAGDNEQFF.